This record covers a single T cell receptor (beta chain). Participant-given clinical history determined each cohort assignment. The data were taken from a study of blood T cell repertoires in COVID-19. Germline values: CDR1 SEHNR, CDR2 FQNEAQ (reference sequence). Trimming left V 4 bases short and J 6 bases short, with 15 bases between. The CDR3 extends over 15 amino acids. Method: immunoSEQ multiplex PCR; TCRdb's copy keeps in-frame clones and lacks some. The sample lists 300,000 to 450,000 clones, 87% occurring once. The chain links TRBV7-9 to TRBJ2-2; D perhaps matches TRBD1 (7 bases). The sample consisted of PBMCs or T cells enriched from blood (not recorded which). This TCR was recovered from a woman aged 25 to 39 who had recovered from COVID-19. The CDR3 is CASSYSGGSPGELFF. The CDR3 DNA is TGTGCCAGCAGCTATTCAGGGGGGAGCCCCGGGGAGCTGTTTTTT.